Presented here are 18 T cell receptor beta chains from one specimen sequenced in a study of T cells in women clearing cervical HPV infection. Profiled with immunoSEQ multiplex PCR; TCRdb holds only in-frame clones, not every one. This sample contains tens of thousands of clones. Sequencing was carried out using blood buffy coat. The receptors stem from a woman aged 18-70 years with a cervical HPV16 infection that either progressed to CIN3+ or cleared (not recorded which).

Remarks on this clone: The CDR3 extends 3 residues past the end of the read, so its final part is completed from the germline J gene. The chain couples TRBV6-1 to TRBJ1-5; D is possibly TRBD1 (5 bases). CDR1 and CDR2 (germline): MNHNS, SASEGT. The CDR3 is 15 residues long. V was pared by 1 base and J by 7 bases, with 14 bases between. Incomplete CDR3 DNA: TGTGCCAGCAGTGAAGAAGAAGGGGCCGGACAGCCC. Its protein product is CASSEEEGAGQP. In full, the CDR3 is CASSEEEGAGQPQHF.

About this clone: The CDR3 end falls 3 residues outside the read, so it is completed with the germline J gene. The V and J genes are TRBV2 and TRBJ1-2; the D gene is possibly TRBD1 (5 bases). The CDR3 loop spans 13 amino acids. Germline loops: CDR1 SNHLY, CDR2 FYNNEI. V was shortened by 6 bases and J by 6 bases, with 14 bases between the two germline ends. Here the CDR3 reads CASSGTWRDGYTF. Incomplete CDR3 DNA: TGTGCCAGCAGCGGGACTTGGCGGGATGGC. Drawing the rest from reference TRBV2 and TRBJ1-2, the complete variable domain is EPEVTQTPSHQVTQMGQEVILRCVPISNHLYFYWYRQILGQKVEFLVSFYNNEISEKSEIFDDQFSVERPDGSNFTLKIRSTKLEDSAMYFCASSGTWRDGYTFGSGTRLTVV.

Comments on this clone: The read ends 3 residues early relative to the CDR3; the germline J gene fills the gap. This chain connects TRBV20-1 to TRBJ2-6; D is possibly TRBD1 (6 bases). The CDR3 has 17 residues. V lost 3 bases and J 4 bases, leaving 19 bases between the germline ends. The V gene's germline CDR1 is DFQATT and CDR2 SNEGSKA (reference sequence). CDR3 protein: CSARSGASVRGANVLTF. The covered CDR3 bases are TGCAGTGCTAGGTCAGGGGCGTCAGTGAGAGGGGCCAACGTC.

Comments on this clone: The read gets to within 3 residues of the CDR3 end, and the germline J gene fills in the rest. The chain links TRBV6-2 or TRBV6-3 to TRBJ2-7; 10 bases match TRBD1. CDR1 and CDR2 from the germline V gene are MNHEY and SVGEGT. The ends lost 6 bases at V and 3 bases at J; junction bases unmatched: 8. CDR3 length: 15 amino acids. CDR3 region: CASSEAGTGVYEQYF. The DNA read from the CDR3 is TGTGCCAGCAGCGAGGCCGGGACAGGGGTCTACGAG.

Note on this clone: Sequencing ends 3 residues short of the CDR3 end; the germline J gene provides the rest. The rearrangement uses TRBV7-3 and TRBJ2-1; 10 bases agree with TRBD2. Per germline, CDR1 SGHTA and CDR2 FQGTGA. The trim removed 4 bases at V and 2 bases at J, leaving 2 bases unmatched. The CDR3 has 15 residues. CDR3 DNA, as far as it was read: TGTGCCAGCAGCTCCGGACTAGCGGCCTACAATGAG. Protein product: CASSSGLAAYNE. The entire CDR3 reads CASSSGLAAYNEQFF.

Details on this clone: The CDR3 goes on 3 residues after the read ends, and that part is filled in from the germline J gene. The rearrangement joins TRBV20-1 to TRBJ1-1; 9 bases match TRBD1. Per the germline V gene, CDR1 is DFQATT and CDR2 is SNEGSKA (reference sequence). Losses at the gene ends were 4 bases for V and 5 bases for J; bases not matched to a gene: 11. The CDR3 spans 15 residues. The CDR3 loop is CSATRQQGAQTEAFF. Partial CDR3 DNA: TGCAGTGCTACACGACAACAGGGGGCGCAAACTGAA.

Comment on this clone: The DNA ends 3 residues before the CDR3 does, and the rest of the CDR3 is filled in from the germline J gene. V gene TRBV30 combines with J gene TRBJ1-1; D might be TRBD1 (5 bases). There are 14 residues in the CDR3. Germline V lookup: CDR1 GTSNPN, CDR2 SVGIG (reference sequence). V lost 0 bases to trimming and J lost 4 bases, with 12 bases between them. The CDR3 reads CAWSVQGLSTEAFF. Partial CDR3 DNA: TGTGCCTGGAGTGTCCAGGGTTTGAGCACTGAA.

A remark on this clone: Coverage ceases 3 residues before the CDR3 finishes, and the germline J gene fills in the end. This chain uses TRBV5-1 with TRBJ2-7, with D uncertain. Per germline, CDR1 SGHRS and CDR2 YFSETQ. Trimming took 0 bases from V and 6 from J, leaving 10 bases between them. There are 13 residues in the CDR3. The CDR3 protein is CASSLEPSREQYF. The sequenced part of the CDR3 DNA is TGCGCCAGCAGCTTGGAGCCAAGCCGCGAG.

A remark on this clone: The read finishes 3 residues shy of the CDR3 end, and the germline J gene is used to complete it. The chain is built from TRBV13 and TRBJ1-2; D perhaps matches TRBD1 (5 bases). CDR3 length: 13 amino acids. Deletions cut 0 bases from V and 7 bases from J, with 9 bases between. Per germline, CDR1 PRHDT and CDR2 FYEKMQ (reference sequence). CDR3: CASSLGGGAGYTF. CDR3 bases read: TGTGCCAGCAGCTTAGGGGGCGGGGCTGGC.

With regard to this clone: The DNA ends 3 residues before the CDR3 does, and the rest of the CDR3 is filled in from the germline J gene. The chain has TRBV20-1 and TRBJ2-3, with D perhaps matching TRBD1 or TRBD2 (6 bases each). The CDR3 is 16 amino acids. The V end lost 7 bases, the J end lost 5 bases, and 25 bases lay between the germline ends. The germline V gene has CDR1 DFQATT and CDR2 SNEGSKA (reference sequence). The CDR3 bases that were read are TGCAGTGTCGATCGGGAGACAGGCGGCGGAAGAGATACG. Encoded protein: CSVDRETGGGRDT. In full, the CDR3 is CSVDRETGGGRDTQYF.

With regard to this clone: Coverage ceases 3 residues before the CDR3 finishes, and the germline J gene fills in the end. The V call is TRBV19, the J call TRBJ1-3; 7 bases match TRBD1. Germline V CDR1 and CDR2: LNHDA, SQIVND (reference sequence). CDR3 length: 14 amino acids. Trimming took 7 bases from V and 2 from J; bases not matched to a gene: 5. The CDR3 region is CASTQGTAGNTIYF. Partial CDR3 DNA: TGTGCCAGTACCCAGGGGACAGCTGGAAACACC.

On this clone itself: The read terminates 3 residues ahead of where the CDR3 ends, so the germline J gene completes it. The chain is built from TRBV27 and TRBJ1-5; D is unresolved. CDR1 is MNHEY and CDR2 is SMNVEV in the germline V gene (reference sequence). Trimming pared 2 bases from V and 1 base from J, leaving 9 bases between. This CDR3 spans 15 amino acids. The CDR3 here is CASSLSSRSNQPQHF. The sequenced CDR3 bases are TGTGCCAGCAGTTTAAGCTCTCGAAGCAATCAGCCC.

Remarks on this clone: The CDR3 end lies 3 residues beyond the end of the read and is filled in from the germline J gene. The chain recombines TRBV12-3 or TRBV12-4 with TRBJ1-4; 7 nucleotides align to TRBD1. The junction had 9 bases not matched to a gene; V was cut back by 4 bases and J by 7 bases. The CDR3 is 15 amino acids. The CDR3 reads CASSSRTGFPEKLFF. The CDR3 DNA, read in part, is TGTGCCAGCAGTTCAAGGACAGGCTTTCCTGAAAAA.

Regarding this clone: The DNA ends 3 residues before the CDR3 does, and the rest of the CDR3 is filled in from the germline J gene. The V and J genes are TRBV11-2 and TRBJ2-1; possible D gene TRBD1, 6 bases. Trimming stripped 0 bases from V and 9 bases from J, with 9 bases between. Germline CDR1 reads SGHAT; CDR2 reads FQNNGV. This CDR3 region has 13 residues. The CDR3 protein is CASSLDRGAEQFF. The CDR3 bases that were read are TGTGCCAGCAGCTTAGACAGGGGCGCTGAG.

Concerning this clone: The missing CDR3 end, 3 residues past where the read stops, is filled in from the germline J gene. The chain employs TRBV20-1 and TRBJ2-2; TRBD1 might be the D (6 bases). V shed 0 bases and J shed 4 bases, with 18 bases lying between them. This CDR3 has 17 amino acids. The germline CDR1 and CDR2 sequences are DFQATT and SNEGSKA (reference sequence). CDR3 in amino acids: CSAREVGWGQSTGELFF. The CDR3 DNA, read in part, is TGCAGTGCTAGAGAGGTTGGTTGGGGGCAGAGCACCGGGGAG.

The CDR3 is CASSFGQGLFSGANVLTF. The covered CDR3 bases are TGTGCCAGCAGTTTCGGACAGGGGCTCTTCTCTGGGGCCAACGTC. V is TRBV12-3 or TRBV12-4 and J is TRBJ2-6; 9 positions agree with TRBD1. The read halts 3 residues ahead of the CDR3 end, with the missing end drawn from the germline J gene. Trimming cost V 3 bases and J 0 bases; bases outside gene matches: 6. The length of the CDR3 is 18 residues.

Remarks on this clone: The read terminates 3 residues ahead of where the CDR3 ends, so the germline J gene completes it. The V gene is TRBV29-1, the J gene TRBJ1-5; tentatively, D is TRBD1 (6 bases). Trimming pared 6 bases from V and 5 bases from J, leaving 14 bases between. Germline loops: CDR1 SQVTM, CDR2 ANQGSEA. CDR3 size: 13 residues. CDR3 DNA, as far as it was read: TGCAGCGTGGGGGCCGGGCGGGATCAGCCC. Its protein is CSVGAGRDQP. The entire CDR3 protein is CSVGAGRDQPQHF.

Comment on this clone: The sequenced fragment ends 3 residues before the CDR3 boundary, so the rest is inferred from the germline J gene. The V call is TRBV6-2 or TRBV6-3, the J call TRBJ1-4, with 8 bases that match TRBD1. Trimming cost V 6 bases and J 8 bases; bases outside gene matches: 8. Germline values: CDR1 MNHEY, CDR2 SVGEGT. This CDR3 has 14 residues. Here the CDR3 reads CASSPRGPEEKLFF. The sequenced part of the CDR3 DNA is TGTGCCAGCAGCCCCAGGGGGCCGGAAGAAAAA.